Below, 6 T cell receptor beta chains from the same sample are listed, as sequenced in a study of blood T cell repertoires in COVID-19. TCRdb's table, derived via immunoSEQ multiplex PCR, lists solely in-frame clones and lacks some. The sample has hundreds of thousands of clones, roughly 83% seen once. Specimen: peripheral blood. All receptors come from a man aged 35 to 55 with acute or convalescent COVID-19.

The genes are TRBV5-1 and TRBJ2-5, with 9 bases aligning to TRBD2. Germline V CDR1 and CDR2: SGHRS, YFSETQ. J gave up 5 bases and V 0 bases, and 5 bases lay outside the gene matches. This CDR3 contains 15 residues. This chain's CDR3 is CASSLEVAGEETQYF. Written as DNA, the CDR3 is TGCGCCAGCAGCTTGGAAGTAGCGGGGGAGGAGACCCAGTACTTC.

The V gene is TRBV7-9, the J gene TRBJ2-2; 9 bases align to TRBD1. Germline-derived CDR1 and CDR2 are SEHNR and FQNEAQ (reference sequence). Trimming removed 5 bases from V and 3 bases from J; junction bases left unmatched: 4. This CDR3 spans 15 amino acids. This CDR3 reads CASSLRQGDTGELFF. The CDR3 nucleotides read TGTGCCAGCAGCCTTAGACAGGGGGACACCGGGGAGCTGTTTTTT.

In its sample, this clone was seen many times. The CDR3 region is CASSRTGRSEAFF. The DNA of the CDR3 is TGTGCCAGCAGCCGGACAGGGAGGTCTGAAGCTTTCTTT. The genes are TRBV27 and TRBJ1-1; TRBD1 matches 8 bases. Germline V CDR1 and CDR2: MNHEY, SMNVEV (reference sequence). Germline trimming cut 6 bases from V and 6 bases from J; bases unmatched to any gene: 6. The CDR3 extends over 13 amino acids.

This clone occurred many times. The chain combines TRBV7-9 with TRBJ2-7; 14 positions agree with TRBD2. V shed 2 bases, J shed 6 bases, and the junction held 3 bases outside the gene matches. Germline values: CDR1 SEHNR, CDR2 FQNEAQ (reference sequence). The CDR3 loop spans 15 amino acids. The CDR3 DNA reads TGTGCCAGCAGCTTACCGGGACTAGCGGGAGCCGAGCAGTACTTC. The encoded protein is CASSLPGLAGAEQYF.

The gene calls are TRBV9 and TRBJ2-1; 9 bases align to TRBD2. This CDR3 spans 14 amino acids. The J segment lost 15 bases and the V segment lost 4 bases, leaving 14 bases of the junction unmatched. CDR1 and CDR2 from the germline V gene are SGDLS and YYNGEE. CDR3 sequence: CASSRRNSGSPPFF. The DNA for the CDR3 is TGTGCCAGCAGCCGACGGAATAGCGGGAGCCCTCCGTTCTTC.

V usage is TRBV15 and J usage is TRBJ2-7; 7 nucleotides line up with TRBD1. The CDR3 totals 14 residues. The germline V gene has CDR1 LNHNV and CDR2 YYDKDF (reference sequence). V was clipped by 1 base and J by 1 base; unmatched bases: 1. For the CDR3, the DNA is TGTGCCACCAGCAGAGGGGACAGTTCCTACGAGCAGTACTTC. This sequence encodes CATSRGDSSYEQYF.